Here is one T cell receptor (beta chain) with its context. Its matching antigen is unknown. Naive, central memory, regulatory and stem cell-like memory cells within the CD4+ compartment were sorted using CD45RO/CCR7/CD25/CD127/CD95/CD27. CDR1 is SGHAT, CDR2 FQNNGV, per germline. The CDR3 has 18 amino acids. V lost 4 bases and J 4 bases, leaving 24 bases between the germline ends. Sequenced material consisted of expressed TCRB transcripts (all of the isolated RNA was reverse transcribed). Method: immunoSEQ multiplex PCR; TCRdb's copy keeps in-frame clones and lacks some. The sample has roughly 610,000 clones, roughly 16% seen once. This sample is part of a study of beta chain features in type 1 diabetes. Study summary: The samples had roughly 110 million sorted cells examined in all.

Study-level points and caveats: Diminished insertions and augmented deletions at VDJ junctions characterized type 1 diabetes patients.

The chain carries TRBV11-2 and TRBJ2-3, with D possibly being TRBD2 (5 bases). The TCR comes from a man younger than 30 in good health. The sequencing input was naive CD4+ T cells from blood. CDR3 loop: CASSSLLSSSRKSDTQYF. In DNA form, the CDR3 reads TGTGCCAGCAGCTCCCTCCTCTCTAGCAGTCGGAAGTCAGATACGCAGTATTTT.